This T cell receptor beta chain emerged from a study of spatial heterogeneity in lung cancer. Germline values: CDR1 KGHSH, CDR2 LQKENI. This CDR3 is 14 amino acids long. V gave up 6 bases and J gave up 1 base; unmatched junction bases: 5. Time point described: sample taken at primary tumor resection. Sequencing covered unsorted whole RNA taken from tumor, nontumor lung or frozen PBMC. There were 72 donors, all of them untreated patients with early-stage non-small cell lung cancer. TCRdb passed the 5' RACE reads through MiXCR, listing each CDR3 protein once. The sample lists around 92,000 distinct CDR3 sequences, approximately 12% occurring once.

The material was PBMCs, obtained at surgery. This sequence was found in a male donor with early-stage non-small cell lung cancer. The chain combines TRBV18 with TRBJ1-1, with TRBD1 matching over 7 bases. The CDR3 nucleotides are TGTGCCAGCTCGCGGGACAGTGGGAACACTGAAGCTTTCTTT. It translates to CASSRDSGNTEAFF.